The source of this TCR beta chain is a study of identical twins. V gave up 1 base and J gave up 1 base, with 10 bases separating them. CDR3 length equals 15 residues. Germline CDR1 LGHNA, CDR2 YSLEER. Each CDR3 protein gets one entry after TCRdb re-called the 5' RACE reads with MiXCR. The sample records fewer than 900,000 distinct CDR3 sequences, around 20% being singletons. The sample was also reused in another study, on T cells expressing NK-cell markers.

The sample comprised PBMCs. This sequence was found in a woman aged 18-30 years in good health. The chain recombines TRBV4-3 with TRBJ1-1; D is unclear. Written as DNA, the CDR3 is TGCGCCAGCAGCCAAGGTCCCAGGCGGAACACTGAAGCTTTCTTT. Translated, it gives CASSQGPRRNTEAFF.